The following is a TCR beta chain sequence with its context. Its target is not known. These data come from a study of STAT5B mutations in CD4+ large granular lymphocyte leukemia. General observations from the study: Approximately 25% of private leukemic clonotypes occurred rarely in other patients' non-leukemic repertoires.

Germline trimming cut 0 bases from V and 7 bases from J; bases unmatched to any gene: 8. This CDR3 is built from 15 residues. The V gene's germline CDR1 is SEHNR and CDR2 FQNEAQ (reference sequence). Healthy controls were blood donor buffy coats. Sequencing was at survey level. Authors' analysis steps: The detection floor for productive clonotype frequency was 2.59 x 10-5. This table comes from immunoSEQ multiplex PCR, and its TCRdb copy is limited to in-frame clones, with some not included. That table furnishes V, J and clone size, whereas the DNA furnished D and trimming. The sample shows about 34,000 clones, around 70% of them seen only once.

Material for sequencing was CD4+ T cells from blood buffy coats. J is TRBJ1-2 and V is TRBV7-9; 7 bases match TRBD1. This TCR was sampled from a human donor in good health. The CDR3: CASSLARQGVPGYTF. The CDR3 nucleotides read TGTGCCAGCAGCTTAGCGCGTCAGGGGGTCCCTGGCTACACCTTC.